These T cell receptor beta chains were read from a single sample in a study of regulatory T cells in long-lasting Graves disease. TCRdb analysed the multiplex PCR reads with MiXCR anew, one entry per CDR3 protein. The table records around 450,000 distinct CDR3 sequences, about 16% of them present only once. These data also featured in a second study, about T cells in Graves' hyperthyroidism and ophthalmopathy.

The specimen was peripheral blood mononuclear cells (PBMCs), collected at new diagnosis, from a patient treated with antithyroid drugs. The receptors shown here come from a woman in her 30s with Graves disease. The CDR3 runs from the conserved cysteine through the conserved F or W. Each record gives: clone size, J gene, D gene, V gene, CDR3 DNA, CDR3 protein. The D gene is left open where the match is weak. Expanded clones are given a class, and other clones once, few, many or no size at all.

clone_size: NA
j_call: TRBJ1-6
d_call: NA
v_call: TRBV6-1
cdr3_nt: TGTGCCAGCAGTGAAGGGCCATCCACCCTCCACTTT
cdr3_aa: CASSEGPSTLHF

clone_size: many
j_call: TRBJ1-1
d_call: NA
v_call: TRBV29-1
cdr3_nt: TGCAGCGTTGCCGGGACCACTGAAGCTTTCTTT
cdr3_aa: CSVAGTTEAFF

clone_size: many
j_call: TRBJ2-2
d_call: NA
v_call: TRBV6-2/TRBV6-3
cdr3_nt: TGTGCCAGCAGTTACTTCGGGGGGCGCACCGGGGAGCTGTTTTTT
cdr3_aa: CASSYFGGRTGELFF

clone_size: few
j_call: TRBJ2-5
d_call: NA
v_call: TRBV5-1
cdr3_nt: TGCGCCAGCAGCTTGGTCTCCCTCGGGGAGACCCAGTACTTC
cdr3_aa: CASSLVSLGETQYF

clone_size: NA
j_call: TRBJ2-1
d_call: NA
v_call: TRBV29-1
cdr3_nt: TGCAGCGTTGGCGGGGACGGGGAGGAGCAGTTCTTC
cdr3_aa: CSVGGDGEEQFF

clone_size: many
j_call: TRBJ2-7
d_call: NA
v_call: TRBV28
cdr3_nt: TGTGCCAGCAGTTTAAGAACAGGGTATTACTACGAGCAGTACTTC
cdr3_aa: CASSLRTGYYYEQYF

clone_size: many
j_call: TRBJ2-6
d_call: NA
v_call: TRBV12-3/TRBV12-4
cdr3_nt: TGTGCCAGCAGTACAGGGCCTGGGGCCAACGTCCTGACTTTC
cdr3_aa: CASSTGPGANVLTF

clone_size: NA
j_call: TRBJ1-2
d_call: NA
v_call: TRBV6-1
cdr3_nt: TGTGCCAGCAGCCTCAGCGGGACAAACTTTGGCTACACCTTC
cdr3_aa: CASSLSGTNFGYTF

clone_size: few
j_call: TRBJ2-2
d_call: NA
v_call: TRBV11-2
cdr3_nt: TGTGCCAGCAGCCAAGGATGGGGGGAGCTGTTTTTT
cdr3_aa: CASSQGWGELFF

clone_size: many
j_call: TRBJ2-1
d_call: NA
v_call: TRBV12-5
cdr3_nt: TGTGCTAGTGGTTTGGTACGGGGCGGGGTAGACAATGAGCAGTTCTTC
cdr3_aa: CASGLVRGGVDNEQFF

clone_size: many
j_call: TRBJ2-3
d_call: NA
v_call: TRBV28
cdr3_nt: TGTGCCAGCAGTTCCATGGGTCCGGGAGATACGCAGTATTTT
cdr3_aa: CASSSMGPGDTQYF